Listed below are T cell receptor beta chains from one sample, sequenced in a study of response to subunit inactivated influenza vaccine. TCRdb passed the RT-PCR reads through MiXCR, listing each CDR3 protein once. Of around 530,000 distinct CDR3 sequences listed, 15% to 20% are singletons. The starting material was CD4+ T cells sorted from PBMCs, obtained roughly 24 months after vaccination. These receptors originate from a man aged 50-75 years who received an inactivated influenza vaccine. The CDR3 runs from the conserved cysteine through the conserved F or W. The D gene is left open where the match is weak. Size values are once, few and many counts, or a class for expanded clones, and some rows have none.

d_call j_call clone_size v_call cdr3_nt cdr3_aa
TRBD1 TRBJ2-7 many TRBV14 TGTGCCAGCAGCCAGGGACAGCTGGCCTACGAGCAGTACTTC CASSQGQLAYEQYF
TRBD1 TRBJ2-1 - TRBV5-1 TGCGCCAGCACCGGAGGAGCCGGGACAGTGACCAATGAGCAGTTCTTC CASTGGAGTVTNEQFF
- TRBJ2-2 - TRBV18 TGTGCCAGCTCACCATCAATGGGGCGCCGGGACACCGGGGAGCTGTTTTTT CASSPSMGRRDTGELFF
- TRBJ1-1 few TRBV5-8 TGTGCCAGCAGCCTCGGACAGAGAATGAACACTGAAGCTTTCTTT CASSLGQRMNTEAFF
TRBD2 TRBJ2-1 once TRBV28 TGTGCCAGCAGTTATAGCGGGAGGTTGTATGAGCAGTTCTTC CASSYSGRLYEQFF
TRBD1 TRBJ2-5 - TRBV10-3 TGTGCCATCAGCGCTCGAGGGACAGAGCAAGAGACCCAGTACTTC CAISARGTEQETQYF
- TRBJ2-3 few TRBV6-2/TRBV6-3 TGTGCCAGCAGACGTAACAGAGGACCCACAGATACGCAGTATTTT CASRRNRGPTDTQYF
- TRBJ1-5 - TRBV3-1 TGTGCCAGCAGCCAAGACCGTTATGGCAATCAGCCCCAGCATTTT CASSQDRYGNQPQHF
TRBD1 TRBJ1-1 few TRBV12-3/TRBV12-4 TGTGCCAGCAGTTTGGAAGGGGGCAAGGTGGCTTTCTTT CASSLEGGKVAFF
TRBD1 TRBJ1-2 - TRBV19 TGTGCCAGTGTCGACAGGGAATACTATGGCTACACCTTC CASVDREYYGYTF
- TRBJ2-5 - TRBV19 TGTGCCAGTAGTCGGGCGGCCAGGGAGACCCAGTACTTC CASSRAARETQYF
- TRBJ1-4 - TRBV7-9 TGTGCCAGCACCCGGGACACCTCGAATGAAAAACTGTTTTTT CASTRDTSNEKLFF
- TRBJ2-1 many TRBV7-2 TGTGCCAGCAGCAAAGACAGGAGCTCCTACAATGAGCAGTTCTTC CASSKDRSSYNEQFF
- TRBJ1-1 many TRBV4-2 TGTGCCAGCAGCCAAGAGACTGAAGCTTTCTTT CASSQETEAFF
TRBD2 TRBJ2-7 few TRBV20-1 TGCAGTGCTCCCCGGGGAGGGGTAGGGACCTACGAGCAGTACTTC CSAPRGGVGTYEQYF
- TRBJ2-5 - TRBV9 TGTGCCAGCAGCGTAGGGCAGGGCGGGACGGTCCAAGAGACCCAGTACTTC CASSVGQGGTVQETQYF
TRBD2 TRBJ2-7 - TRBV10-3 TGTGCCATCAGTGATAAGGGCGGGACTAGCAACGAGCAGTACTTC CAISDKGGTSNEQYF
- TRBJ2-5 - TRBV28 TGTGCCAGCGCCAGTGGCGGACCGCCTGAGACCCAGTACTTC CASASGGPPETQYF
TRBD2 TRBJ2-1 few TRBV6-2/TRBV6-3 TGTGCCAGCAGTCGGGGACTAGCAACAGGGCATGAGCAGTTCTTC CASSRGLATGHEQFF
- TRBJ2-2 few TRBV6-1 TGTGCCAGCAGTATCGTCAGGGCGAACACCGGGGAGCTGTTTTTT CASSIVRANTGELFF
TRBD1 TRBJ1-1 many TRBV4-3 TGCGCCAGCAGCCAAGACGTGACAGGGGTCTTTACCACTGAAGCTTTCTTT CASSQDVTGVFTTEAFF
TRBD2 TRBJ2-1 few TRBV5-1 TGCGCCAGCATCTCGGGACTAGCCCTCAGCTCCTACAATGAGCAGTTCTTC CASISGLALSSYNEQFF
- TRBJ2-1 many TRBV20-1 TGCAGTGCCGGCGTCGGGGAGCAGTTCTTC CSAGVGEQFF
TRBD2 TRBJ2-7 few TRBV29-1 TGCAGCGTCGCCGAGCCGGGACTAGCATCATACGAGCAGTACTTC CSVAEPGLASYEQYF
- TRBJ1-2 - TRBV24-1 TGTGCCACCAGTGGGGGAGGCCTTAACTATGGCTACACCTTC CATSGGGLNYGYTF
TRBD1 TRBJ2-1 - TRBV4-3 TGCGCCAGCAGCCCGTGGACAGGGTCCTACAATGAGCAGTTCTTC CASSPWTGSYNEQFF
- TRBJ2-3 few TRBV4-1 TGCGCCAGCAGCCAATCGGTGCGGGGTACGCAGTATTTT CASSQSVRGTQYF
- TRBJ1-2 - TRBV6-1 TGTGCCAGCAGCCCCTCCGGGTACAGGGTGATCTATGGCTACACCTTC CASSPSGYRVIYGYTF
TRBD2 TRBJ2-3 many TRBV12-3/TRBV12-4 TGTGCCAGCAGTTTCGGTAGGGCTAGCGGGAGAACAGATACGCAGTATTTT CASSFGRASGRTDTQYF
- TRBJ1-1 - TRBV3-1 TGTGCCAGCAGCCGAGACGGAGGGGCCAACACTGAAGCTTTCTTT CASSRDGGANTEAFF
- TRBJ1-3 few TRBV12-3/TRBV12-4 TGTGCCAGCACTAGGACACCTGGAAACACCATATATTTT CASTRTPGNTIYF
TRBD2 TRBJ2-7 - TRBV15 TGTGCCACCAGCAGAGAGTCGGGACTAGCGGGAGGAAACTACGAGCAGTACTTC CATSRESGLAGGNYEQYF
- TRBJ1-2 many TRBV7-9 TGTGCCAGCAGCTTAGCGCTTGGGGACGGCTACACCTTC CASSLALGDGYTF
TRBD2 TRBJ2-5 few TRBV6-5 TGTGCCAGCAGTTACTCGGGACTAGCGGGGGGCCAAGAGACCCAGTACTTC CASSYSGLAGGQETQYF
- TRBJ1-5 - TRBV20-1 TGCAGTGTCTATTGGCAGAGTGGCCAGCCCCAGCATTTT CSVYWQSGQPQHF
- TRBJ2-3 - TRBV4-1 TGCGCCAGCAGCCAAGAGGGAAGGGGGGATACGCAGTATTTT CASSQEGRGDTQYF
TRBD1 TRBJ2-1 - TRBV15 TGTGCCACCAGCGGCGGACAGGGTTCCTACAATGAGCAGTTCTTC CATSGGQGSYNEQFF
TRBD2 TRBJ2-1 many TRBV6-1 TGTGCCAGCAAGGGGATCGGCGGGGGAAGCTCCTACAATGAGCAGTTCTTC CASKGIGGGSSYNEQFF
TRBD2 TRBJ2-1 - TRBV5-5 TGTGCCAGCAGCTCATTGCGGGGGAACAATGAGCAGTTCTTC CASSSLRGNNEQFF
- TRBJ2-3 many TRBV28 TGTGCCAGCTCAGGGCCGGGGGGCGGCACAGATACGCAGTACTTT CASSGPGGGTDTQYF